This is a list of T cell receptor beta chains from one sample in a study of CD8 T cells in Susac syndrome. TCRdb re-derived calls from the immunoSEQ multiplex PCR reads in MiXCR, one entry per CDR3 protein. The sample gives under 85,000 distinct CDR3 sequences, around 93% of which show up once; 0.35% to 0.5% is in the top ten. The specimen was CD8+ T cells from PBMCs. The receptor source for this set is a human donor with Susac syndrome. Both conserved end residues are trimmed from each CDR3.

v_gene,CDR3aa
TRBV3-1,ASSQDPQESSYEQY
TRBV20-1,SASGPDAVGDT
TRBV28,ASRGPPYGDSYEQY
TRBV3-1,ASSQLRGKETQY
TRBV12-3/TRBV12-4,ASSLGAEAF
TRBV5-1,ASSLGFQGEDEKLF
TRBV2,ASKSQGYNSPLH
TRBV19,ASSISANSPLH
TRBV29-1,SVAGGTYNEQF
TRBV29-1,SVRSRMNTEAF
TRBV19,ASSPTSGPYNEQF
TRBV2,ASSPTDPLNTGELF
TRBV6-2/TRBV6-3,ASSYWADGNTEAF
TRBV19,ASSFGGQPQH
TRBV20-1,SATPRTDFNEKLF
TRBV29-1,SVEGATTYEQY
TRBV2,ASKPRTAHQPQH
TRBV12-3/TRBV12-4,ASSFPGRHTEAF
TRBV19,ASRARRGDDNEQF
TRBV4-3,ASSQDNPYEQY
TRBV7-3,ASSLSGNQETQY
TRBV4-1,ASSQGTPNQPQH
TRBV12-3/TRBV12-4,ASSLSLGAVTDTQY
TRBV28,ATKEASRISYNEQF
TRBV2,ASSGLAEDTQY
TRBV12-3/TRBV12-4,ASSITETEAF
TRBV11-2,ASSLGRLRGPYNEQF
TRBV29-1,SVDGQRETQY
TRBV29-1,SVDPGYNEQF
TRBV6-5,ASSYRSSGGRETQY
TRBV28,ASSLRRELQPQH
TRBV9,ASSVVRTSVNEQF
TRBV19,ASTPLGRTEAF
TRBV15,ATSRTRQGTGELF
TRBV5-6,ASSWDTDNTEAF
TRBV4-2,ASSQDSGGGQPQH
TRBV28,ASKLASTGELF
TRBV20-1,SASIPGPSSYEQY
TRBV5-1,ASSLTTTNEKLF
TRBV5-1,ASSSRGLMNTEAF
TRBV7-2,ASSLGRVSNQPQH
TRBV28,ASSLLGQEYEQY
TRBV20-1,SARDERTVDSYNEQF
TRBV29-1,SVVGAAVTQETQY
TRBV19,ASSSGLGLETQY
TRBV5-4,ASSYLAGVTYEQY
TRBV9,ASSVEGAGGRNEQF
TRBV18,ASSPGSDTGELF
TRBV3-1,ASSQPTGLKTQY
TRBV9,ASSPRHSHEQY
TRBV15,ATSRDAGTGAYEQY
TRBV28,ASSFFGGSNQPQH
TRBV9,ASSVSGGTSATGELF
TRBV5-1,ASSLEPRRQGELF